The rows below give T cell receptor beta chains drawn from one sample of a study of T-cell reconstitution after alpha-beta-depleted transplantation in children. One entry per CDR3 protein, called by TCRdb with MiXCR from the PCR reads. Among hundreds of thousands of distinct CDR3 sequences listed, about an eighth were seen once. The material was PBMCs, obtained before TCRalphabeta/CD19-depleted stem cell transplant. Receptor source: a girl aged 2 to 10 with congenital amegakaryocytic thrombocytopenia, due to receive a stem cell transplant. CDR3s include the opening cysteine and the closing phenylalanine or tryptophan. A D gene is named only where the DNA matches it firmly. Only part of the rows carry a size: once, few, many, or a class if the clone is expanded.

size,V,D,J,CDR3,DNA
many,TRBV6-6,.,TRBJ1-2,CASSYQTPTYTF,TGTGCCAGCAGTTACCAGACACCTACCTACACCTTC
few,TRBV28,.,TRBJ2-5,CASLSVPTLQETQYF,TGTGCCAGCCTATCGGTCCCAACCCTCCAAGAGACCCAGTACTTC
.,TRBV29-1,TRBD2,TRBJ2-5,CSVETSGSGQETQYF,TGCAGCGTTGAAACTAGCGGGAGCGGTCAAGAGACCCAGTACTTC
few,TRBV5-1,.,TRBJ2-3,CASSWNPRAADTQYF,TGCGCCAGCAGCTGGAATCCTCGGGCGGCTGATACGCAGTATTTT
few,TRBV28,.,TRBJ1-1,CASSGVDTEAFF,TGTGCCAGCAGCGGGGTGGACACTGAAGCTTTCTTT
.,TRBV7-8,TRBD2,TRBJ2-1,CASSLQPWLAGGHDEQFF,TGTGCCAGCAGCCTACAACCCTGGCTAGCGGGAGGGCACGATGAGCAGTTCTTC
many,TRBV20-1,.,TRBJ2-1,CSASREYNEQFF,TGCAGCGCGTCCCGTGAGTACAATGAGCAGTTCTTC
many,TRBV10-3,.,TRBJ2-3,CAISVQRSTDTQYF,TGTGCCATCAGTGTTCAGCGGAGCACAGATACGCAGTATTTT
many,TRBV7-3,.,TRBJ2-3,CASSLLARPTDTQYF,TGTGCCAGCAGCCTCCTAGCGAGACCCACAGATACGCAGTATTTT
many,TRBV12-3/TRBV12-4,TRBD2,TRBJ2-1,CASTLSGSNSGNEQFF,TGTGCCAGCACTTTAAGCGGGAGTAACTCTGGGAATGAGCAGTTCTTC
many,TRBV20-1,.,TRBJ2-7,CSASLTSYEQYF,TGCAGTGCTAGCCTGACCTCCTACGAGCAGTACTTC
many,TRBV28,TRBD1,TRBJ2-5,CASSLNRGETQYF,TGTGCCAGCAGTTTAAACAGGGGAGAGACCCAGTACTTC
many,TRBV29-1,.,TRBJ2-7,CSVARSLTYEQYF,TGCAGCGTCGCCCGCAGTCTAACCTACGAGCAGTACTTC
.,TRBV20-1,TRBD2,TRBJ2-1,CSARGLAGVFREQFF,TGCAGTGCTAGAGGACTAGCGGGAGTTTTCCGTGAGCAGTTCTTC
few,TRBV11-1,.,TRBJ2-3,CASSEPSDTQYF,TGTGCCAGCAGCGAACCTTCAGATACGCAGTATTTT
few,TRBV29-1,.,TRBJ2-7,CSVENPAGTPYEQYF,TGCAGCGTTGAAAACCCCGCCGGGACCCCCTACGAGCAGTACTTC
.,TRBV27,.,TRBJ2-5,CASSTFTGTRETQYF,TGTGCCAGCAGCACCTTCACAGGAACTCGGGAGACCCAGTACTTC
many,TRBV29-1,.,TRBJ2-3,CSAGTPDTQYF,TGCAGCGCCGGGACGCCAGATACGCAGTATTTT